This T cell receptor beta chain comes out of a study of PD-L1 blockade in urothelial cancer (dated by TCRdb to about 2017). Study-wide context: Every patient began therapy in about 2014 and was given atezolizumab 1,200 mg intravenously every 3 weeks. About 85% of the 29 patients were males with bladder-origin urothelial cancer, and about 65% of the 29 reported a prior smoking history. Patients had an ECOG performance status of 0 or 1 and had received between 0 and 3 prior chemotherapy regimens. Blood samples were analyzed at 3 weeks after treatment start (second dose) and at 6 weeks after treatment start. Blood samples gave a median of about 130,000 T cells and 80,000 or so unique TCRs, with a median clonality of around 0.08. The study was an exploratory multi-omic analysis of somatic, immune and clinical correlates of response to PD-L1 blockade with atezolizumab in urothelial cancer. Pretreatment tumor samples, along with matched peripheral blood serially collected before and after atezolizumab treatment, were subjected to TCR sequencing. Durable clinical benefit was defined as a progression-free survival longer than 6 months, and TCR features were additionally tested against progression-free survival and overall survival. In the same patients who had TCR sequencing, pretreatment tumors also underwent whole exome sequencing and RNA sequencing. Durable clinical benefit was achieved by nine patients and was not achieved by 20 patients. Twenty-nine patients had pretreatment blood TCR-seq, around 25 had at least one posttreatment blood collection, and around 25 had tumor TCR-seq. What the study reported, not specific to this receptor: Improved progression-free and overall survival was found to be associated with pretreatment peripheral blood TCR clonality below the median. Because the sample size was small (n ≈ 27) and many exploratory analyses were performed, the results are intended to be hypothesis-generating. Patients with durable benefit showed greater expansion of tumor-associated TCR clones in peripheral blood 3 weeks after starting treatment (n ≈ 21, p = 0.022).

Explained via the paper, the time point label denotes: pretreatment peripheral blood. The cohort comprised 29 patients with locally advanced or metastatic urothelial carcinoma treated at Memorial Sloan Kettering on a trial protocol. Peripheral blood mononuclear cells were collected pretreatment and during treatment, with between 1 and 8 total time points obtained per patient. The Qiagen DNeasy Blood extraction kit was used to purify genomic DNA from total PBMCs and tumor samples. PBMCs were collected pretreatment and during treatment, and were isolated and stored as previously described. As concerns this clone: Its antigen target is currently unknown. The input lacks base qualities; no much larger clone sits a single base away.

Looking up the germline V gene yields CDR1 SNHLY and CDR2 FYNNEI. Counted from cysteine to phenylalanine, this CDR3 has 13 amino acids. CDR3 DNA is the only sequence kept; it has 39 bases, read in frame from the first base. V lost 6 bases and J lost 6 bases; the stretch between them is 12 bases long. Each PCR received spiked-in synthetic TCR analog templates so that absolute template abundance could be estimated from read counts. Using the immunoSEQ assay, TCRbeta CDR3 regions were amplified from genomic DNA with bias-controlled V and J gene primers. Sequencing of rearranged TCRbeta segments was performed at approximately 20X coverage. Per the authors' processing: Clustering was used to correct sequencing errors, and CDR3s were annotated against IMGT so that V, D and J genes could be assigned. Out-of-frame and stop-codon sequences were excluded, and only productive TCRbeta rearrangements were used in downstream analyses. To compute clonality, Shannon entropy was normalized by the log of the number of unique productive sequences and then subtracted from one. Fisher's exact test with Benjamini-Hochberg correction, using a cutoff of adjusted p below 0.01, was how clones that differed between time points or between blood and tumor were identified. Here the immuneACCESS table is served through TCRdb, limited to in-frame sequences with V and J called. Missing clones are a known gap in these copies; in checked studies unresolved V genes cover under half, and the rest lacks a known reason. D and trimming come from the DNA, and the V and J calls and clone size come from that table. This sample is represented by roughly 50,000 clones; about 75% of them were singletons. The ten largest clones add up to about 4% of the sample.

The source of this sequence is a man in his 70s with urothelial cancer. The material was PBMCs, obtained around atezolizumab (anti-PD-L1) treatment. The chain is assembled from TRBV2 and TRBJ1-5; the D gene is perhaps TRBD1, from 5 matching bases. The CDR3 region: CASSNQGAQPQHF. The nucleotide sequence is TGTGCCAGCAGCAACCAGGGCGCTCAGCCCCAGCATTTT.